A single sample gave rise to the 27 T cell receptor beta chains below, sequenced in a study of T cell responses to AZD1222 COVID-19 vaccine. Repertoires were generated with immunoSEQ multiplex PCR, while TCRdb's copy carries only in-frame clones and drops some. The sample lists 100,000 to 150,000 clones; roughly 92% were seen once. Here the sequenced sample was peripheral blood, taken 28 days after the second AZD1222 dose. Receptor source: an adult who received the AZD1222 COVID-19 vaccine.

CDR3 sequence: CASNSAGQTQETQYF. In DNA, the CDR3 is TGTGCCAGCAATAGCGCGGGACAGACACAAGAGACCCAGTACTTC. The chain combines TRBV6-5 with TRBJ2-5, with D possibly TRBD1 on 7 matching bases. The CDR3 totals 15 residues. V lost 7 bases to trimming and J lost 2 bases, with 17 bases between them. Germline V gene lookup returns CDR1 MNHEY and CDR2 SVGAGI.

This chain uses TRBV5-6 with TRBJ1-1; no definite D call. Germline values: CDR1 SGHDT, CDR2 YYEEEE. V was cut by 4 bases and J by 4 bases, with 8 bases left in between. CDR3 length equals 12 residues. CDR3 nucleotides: TGTGCCAGCAGCCCGGGAGGCACTGAAGCTTTCTTT. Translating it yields CASSPGGTEAFF.

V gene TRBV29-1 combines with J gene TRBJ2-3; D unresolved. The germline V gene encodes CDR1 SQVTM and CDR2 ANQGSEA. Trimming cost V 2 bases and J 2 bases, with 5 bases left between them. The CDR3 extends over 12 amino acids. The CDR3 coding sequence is TGCAGCGTTGAATTAGACACAGATACGCAGTATTTT. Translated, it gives CSVELDTDTQYF.

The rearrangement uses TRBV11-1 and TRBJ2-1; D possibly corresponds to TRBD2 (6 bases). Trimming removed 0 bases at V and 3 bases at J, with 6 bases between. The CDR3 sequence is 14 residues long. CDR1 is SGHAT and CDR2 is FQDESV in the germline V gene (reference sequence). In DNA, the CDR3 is TGTGCCAGCAGCTTAGCGGGGGGCTACAATGAGCAGTTCTTC. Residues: CASSLAGGYNEQFF.

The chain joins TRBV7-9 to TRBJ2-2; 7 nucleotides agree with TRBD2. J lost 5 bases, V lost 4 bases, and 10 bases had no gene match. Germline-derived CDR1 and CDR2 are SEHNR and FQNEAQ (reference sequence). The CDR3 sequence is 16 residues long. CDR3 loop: CASSSSRGVETGELFF. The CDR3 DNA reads TGTGCCAGCAGCTCGAGCCGGGGGGTCGAGACCGGGGAGCTGTTTTTT.

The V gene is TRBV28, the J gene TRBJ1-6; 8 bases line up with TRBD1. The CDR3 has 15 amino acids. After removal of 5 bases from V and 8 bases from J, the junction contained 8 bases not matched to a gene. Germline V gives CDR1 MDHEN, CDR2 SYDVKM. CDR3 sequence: CASSPGQGRDSPLHF. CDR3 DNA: TGTGCCAGCAGTCCAGGACAGGGAAGAGATTCACCCCTCCACTTT.

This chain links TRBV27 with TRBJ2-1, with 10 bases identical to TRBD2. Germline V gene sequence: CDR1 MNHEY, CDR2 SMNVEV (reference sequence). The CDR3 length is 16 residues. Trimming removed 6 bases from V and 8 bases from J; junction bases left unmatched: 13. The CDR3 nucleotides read TGTGCCAGCAGCTCTCCCCCTAGCGGGAGTTTGTATGAGCAGTTCTTC. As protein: CASSSPPSGSLYEQFF.

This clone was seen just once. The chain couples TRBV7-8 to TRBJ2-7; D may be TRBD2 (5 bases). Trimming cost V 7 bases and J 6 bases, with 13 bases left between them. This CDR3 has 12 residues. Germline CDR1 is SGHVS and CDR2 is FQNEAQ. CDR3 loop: CASNHREPEQYF. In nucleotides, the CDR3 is TGTGCCAGCAACCACCGGGAACCCGAGCAGTACTTC.

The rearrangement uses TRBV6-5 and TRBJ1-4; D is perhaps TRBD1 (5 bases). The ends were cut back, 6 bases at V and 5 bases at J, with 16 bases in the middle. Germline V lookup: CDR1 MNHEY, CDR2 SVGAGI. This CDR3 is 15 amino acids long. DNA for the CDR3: TGTGCCAGCAGGAGAAATCCAGGGTGGAATGAAAAACTGTTTTTT. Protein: CASRRNPGWNEKLFF.

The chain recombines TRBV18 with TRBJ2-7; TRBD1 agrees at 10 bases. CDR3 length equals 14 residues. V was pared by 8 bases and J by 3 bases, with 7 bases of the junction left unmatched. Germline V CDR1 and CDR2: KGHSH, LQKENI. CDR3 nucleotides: TGTGCCAGCCTTCCGGGGACAGGGGACTACGAGCAGTACTTC. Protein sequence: CASLPGTGDYEQYF.

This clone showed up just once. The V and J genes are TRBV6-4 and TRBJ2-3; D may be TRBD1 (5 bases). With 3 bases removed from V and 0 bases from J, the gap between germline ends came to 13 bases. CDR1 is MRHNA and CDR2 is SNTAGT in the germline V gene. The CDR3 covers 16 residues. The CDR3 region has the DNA TGTGCCAGCAGTGAGGGGCCACAGCCTAGCACAGATACGCAGTATTTT. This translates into CASSEGPQPSTDTQYF.

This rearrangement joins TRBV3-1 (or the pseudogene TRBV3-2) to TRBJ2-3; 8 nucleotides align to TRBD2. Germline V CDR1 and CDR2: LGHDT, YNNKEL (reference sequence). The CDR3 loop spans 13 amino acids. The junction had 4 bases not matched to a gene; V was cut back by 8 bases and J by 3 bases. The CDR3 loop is CASGAGGTDTQYF. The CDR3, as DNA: TGTGCCAGCGGGGCGGGAGGAACAGATACGCAGTATTTT.

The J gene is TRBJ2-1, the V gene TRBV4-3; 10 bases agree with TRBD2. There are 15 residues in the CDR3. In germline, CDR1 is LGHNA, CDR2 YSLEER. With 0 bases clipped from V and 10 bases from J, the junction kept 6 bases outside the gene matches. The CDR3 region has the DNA TGCGCCAGCAGCCAAGAAGTGGGTAGCGGGAGGGAGCAGTTCTTC. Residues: CASSQEVGSGREQFF.

The CDR3 coding sequence is TGTGCCAGCAGTTTACAGGGGGCAAGGAACTATGGCTACACCTTC. Translation gives CASSLQGARNYGYTF. This chain joins TRBV7-9 and TRBJ1-2; 9 nucleotides agree with TRBD1. CDR3 length: 15 residues. CDR1 and CDR2 from the germline V gene are SEHNR and FQNEAQ (reference sequence). Trimming at V came to 6 bases and at J to 2 bases, leaving 7 bases not matched to a gene. Using reference TRBV7-9 and TRBJ1-2 for the parts outside the CDR3, the full variable domain is DTGVSQNPRHKITKRGQNVTFRCDPISEHNRLYWYRQTLGQGPEFLTYFQNEAQLEKSRLLSDRFSAERPKGSFSTLEIQRTEQGDSAMYLCASSLQGARNYGYTFGSGTRLTVV.

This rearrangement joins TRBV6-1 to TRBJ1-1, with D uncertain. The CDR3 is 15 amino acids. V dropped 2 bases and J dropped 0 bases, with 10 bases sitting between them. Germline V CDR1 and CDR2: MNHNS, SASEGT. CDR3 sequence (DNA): TGTGCCAGCAGTGAAAGGGTAGGATTGAACACTGAAGCTTTCTTT. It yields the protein CASSERVGLNTEAFF.

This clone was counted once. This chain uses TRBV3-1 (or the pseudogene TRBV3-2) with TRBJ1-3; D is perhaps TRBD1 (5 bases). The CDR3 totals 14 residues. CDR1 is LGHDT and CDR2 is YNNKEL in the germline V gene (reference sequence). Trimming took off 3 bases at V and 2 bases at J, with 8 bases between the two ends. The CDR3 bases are TGTGCCAGCAGCCAGGGGCGCACTGGAAACACCATATATTTT. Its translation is CASSQGRTGNTIYF.

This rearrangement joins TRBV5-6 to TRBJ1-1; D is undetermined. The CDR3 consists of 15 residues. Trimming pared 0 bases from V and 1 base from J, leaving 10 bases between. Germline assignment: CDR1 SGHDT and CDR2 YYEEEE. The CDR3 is CASSLGGAGNTEAFF. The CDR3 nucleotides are TGTGCCAGCAGCTTGGGGGGAGCGGGGAACACTGAAGCTTTCTTT.

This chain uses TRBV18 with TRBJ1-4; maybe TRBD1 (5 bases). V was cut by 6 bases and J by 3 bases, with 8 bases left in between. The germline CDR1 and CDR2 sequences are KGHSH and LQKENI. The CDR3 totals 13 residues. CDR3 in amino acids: CASSQGANEKLFF. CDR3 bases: TGTGCCAGCTCTCAGGGTGCTAATGAAAAACTGTTTTTT. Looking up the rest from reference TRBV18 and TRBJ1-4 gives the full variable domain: NAGVMQNPRHLVRRRGQEARLRCSPMKGHSHVYWYRQLPEEGLKFMVYLQKENIIDESGMPKERFSAEFPKEGPSILRIQQVVRGDSAAYFCASSQGANEKLFFGSGTQLSVL.

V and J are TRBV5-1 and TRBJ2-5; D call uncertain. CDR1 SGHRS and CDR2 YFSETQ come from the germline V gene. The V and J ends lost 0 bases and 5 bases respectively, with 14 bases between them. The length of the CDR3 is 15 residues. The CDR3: CASSLAYEAGETQYF. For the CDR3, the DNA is TGCGCCAGCAGCTTGGCTTACGAGGCTGGGGAGACCCAGTACTTC.

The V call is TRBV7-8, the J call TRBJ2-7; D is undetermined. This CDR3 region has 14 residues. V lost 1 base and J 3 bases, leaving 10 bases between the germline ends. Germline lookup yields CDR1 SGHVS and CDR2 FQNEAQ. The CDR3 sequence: CASSLDPLGYEQYF. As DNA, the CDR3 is TGTGCCAGCAGCTTAGACCCCCTCGGCTACGAGCAGTACTTC.

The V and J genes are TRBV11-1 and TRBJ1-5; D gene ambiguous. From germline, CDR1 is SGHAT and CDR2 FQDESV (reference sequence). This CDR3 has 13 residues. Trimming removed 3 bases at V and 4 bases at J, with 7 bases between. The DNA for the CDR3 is TGTGCCAGCAGCTTCGCAACTAATCAGCCCCAGCATTTT. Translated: CASSFATNQPQHF.

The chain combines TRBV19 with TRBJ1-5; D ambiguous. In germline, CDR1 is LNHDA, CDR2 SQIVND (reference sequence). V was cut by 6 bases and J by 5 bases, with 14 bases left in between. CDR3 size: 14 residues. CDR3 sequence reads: CASSLTGIDQPQHF. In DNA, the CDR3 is TGTGCCAGTAGCCTAACCGGAATTGATCAGCCCCAGCATTTT.

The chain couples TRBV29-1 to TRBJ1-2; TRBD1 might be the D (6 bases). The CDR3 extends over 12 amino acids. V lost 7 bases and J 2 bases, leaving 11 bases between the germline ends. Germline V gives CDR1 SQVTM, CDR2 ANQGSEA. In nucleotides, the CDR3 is TGCAGCGGAGGACAGCTAAACTATGGCTACACCTTC. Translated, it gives CSGGQLNYGYTF.

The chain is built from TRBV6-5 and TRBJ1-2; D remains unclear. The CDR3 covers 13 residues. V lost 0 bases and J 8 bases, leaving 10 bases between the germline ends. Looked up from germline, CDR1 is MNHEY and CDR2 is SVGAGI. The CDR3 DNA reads TGTGCCAGCAGTTACTCGACCGGGTCAGGCTACACCTTC. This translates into CASSYSTGSGYTF.

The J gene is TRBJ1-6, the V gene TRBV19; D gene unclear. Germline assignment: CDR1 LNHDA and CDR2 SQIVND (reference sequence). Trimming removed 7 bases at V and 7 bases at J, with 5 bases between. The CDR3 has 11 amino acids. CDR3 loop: CASKGNSPLHF. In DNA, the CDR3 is TGTGCCAGTAAAGGGAATTCACCCCTCCACTTT.

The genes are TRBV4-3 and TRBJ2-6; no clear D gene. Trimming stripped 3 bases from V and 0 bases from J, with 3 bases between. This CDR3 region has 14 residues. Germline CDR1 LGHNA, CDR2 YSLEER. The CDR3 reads CASSHNSGANVLTF. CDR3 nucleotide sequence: TGCGCCAGCAGCCACAACTCTGGGGCCAACGTCCTGACTTTC.

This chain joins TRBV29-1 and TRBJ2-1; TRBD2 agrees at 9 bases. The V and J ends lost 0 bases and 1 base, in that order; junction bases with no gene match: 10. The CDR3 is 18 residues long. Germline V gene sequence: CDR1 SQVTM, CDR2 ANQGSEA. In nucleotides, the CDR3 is TGCAGCGTTGAAGATCCAAGCCCTAGCGGGGCGTCCTACAATGAGCAGTTCTTC. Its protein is CSVEDPSPSGASYNEQFF.